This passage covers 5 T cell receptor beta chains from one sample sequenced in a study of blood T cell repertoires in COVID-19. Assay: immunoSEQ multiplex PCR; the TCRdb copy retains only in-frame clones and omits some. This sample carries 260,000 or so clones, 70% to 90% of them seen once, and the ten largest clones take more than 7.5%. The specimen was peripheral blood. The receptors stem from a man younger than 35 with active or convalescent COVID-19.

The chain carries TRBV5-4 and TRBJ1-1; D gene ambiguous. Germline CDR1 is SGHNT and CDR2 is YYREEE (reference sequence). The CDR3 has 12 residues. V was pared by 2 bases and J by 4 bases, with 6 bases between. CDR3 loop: CASSFIGTEAFF. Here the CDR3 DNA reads TGTGCCAGCAGCTTCATCGGCACTGAAGCTTTCTTT.

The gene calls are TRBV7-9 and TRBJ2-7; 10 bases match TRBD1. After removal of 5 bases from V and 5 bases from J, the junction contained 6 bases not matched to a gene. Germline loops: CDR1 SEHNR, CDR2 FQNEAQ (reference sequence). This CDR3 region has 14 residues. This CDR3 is CASSPTTGGNEQYF. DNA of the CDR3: TGTGCCAGCAGCCCGACGACAGGGGGCAACGAGCAGTACTTC.

As DNA, the CDR3 is TGTGCCAGCAGTTTGGGACAAGGATCTAACTATGGCTACACCTTC. It yields the protein CASSLGQGSNYGYTF. The chain combines TRBV2 with TRBJ1-2; weak D call: TRBD1 (6 bases). V lost 5 bases, J lost 0 bases, and 13 bases lay in between. The CDR3 loop spans 15 amino acids. The germline CDR1 and CDR2 sequences are SNHLY and FYNNEI.

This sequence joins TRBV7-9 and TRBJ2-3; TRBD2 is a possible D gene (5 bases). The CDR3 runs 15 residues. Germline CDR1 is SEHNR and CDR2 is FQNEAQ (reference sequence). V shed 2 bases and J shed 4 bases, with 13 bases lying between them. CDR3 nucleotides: TGTGCCAGCAGCTTATTACCTAGCCCCCCAGATACGCAGTATTTT. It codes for CASSLLPSPPDTQYF.

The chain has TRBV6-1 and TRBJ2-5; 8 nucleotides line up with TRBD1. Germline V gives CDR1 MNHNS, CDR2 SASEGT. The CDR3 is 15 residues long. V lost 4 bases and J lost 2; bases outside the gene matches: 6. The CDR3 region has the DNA TGTGCCAGCAGTGGAGCAACAGGGGGTCAAGAGACCCAGTACTTC. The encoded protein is CASSGATGGQETQYF.